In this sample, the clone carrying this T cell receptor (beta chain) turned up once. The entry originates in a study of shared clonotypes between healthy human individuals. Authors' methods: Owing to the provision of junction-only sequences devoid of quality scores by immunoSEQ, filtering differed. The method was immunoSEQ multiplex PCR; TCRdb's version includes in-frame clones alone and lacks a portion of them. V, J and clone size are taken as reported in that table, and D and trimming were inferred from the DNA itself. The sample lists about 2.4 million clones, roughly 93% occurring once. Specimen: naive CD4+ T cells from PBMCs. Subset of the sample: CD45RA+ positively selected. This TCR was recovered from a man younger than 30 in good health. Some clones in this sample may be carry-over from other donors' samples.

CDR3 nucleotides: TGTGCCAGCAGCTTAGGTCGACAAGTGACCGGGGAGCTGTTTTTT. Amino acids: CASSLGRQVTGELFF. The V and J genes are TRBV11-2 and TRBJ2-2, with D uncertain. Per germline, CDR1 SGHAT and CDR2 FQNNGV. The CDR3 length is 15 residues. Trimming left V 1 base short and J 5 bases short, with 11 bases between.